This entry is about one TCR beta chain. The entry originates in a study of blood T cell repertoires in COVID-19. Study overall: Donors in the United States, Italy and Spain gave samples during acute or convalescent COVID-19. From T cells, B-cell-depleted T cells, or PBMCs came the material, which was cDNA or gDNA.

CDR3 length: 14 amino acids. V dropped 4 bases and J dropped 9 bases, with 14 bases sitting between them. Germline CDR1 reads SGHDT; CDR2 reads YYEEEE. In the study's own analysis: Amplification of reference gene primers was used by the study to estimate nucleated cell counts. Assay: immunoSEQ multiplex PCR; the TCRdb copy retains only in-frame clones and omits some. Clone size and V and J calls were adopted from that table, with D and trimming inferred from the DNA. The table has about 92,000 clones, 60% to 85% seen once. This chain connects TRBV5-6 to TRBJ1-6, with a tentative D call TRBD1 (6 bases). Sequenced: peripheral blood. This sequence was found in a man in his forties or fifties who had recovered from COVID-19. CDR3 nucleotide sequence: TGTGCCAGCAGCACTACAGGGCCTCGTTCACCCCTCCACTTT. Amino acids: CASSTTGPRSPLHF.